Listed below are T cell receptor beta chains from one sample, sequenced in a study of CD8 T cells in ankylosing spondylitis. TCRdb redid the calling of the 5' RACE reads with MiXCR, one entry per CDR3 protein. This sample yields over 400,000 distinct CDR3 sequences, of which roughly a quarter are seen a single time; about 1% belongs to the top ten. The specimen sequenced was blood, either unsorted or a sorted T cell fraction (not recorded which). The receptors here all came from a male donor with ankylosing spondylitis. Each CDR3 is given with its conserved first and last residue. D genes are given only for firm matches. Part of the rows lack a size; the others show once, few, many or a class for expanded clones.

>TRBJ2-1|TRBD1|few|TRBV20-1
CSARDSGQVYNEQFF
TGCAGTGCTAGAGACAGCGGACAGGTCTACAATGAGCAGTTCTTC
>TRBJ2-1|TRBD2|few|TRBV5-1
CASSLVGTSEDEQFF
TGCGCCAGCAGCTTGGTCGGGACTAGCGAGGATGAGCAGTTCTTC
>TRBJ2-2|.|few|TRBV5-1
CASSLDSRNTGELFF
TGCGCCAGCAGCTTGGACAGTCGAAACACCGGGGAGCTGTTTTTT
>TRBJ1-5|TRBD1|.|TRBV20-1
CSAYDRGQPQHF
TGCAGTGCATACGACAGGGGTCAGCCCCAGCATTTT
>TRBJ2-1|TRBD1|.|TRBV29-1
CSVEDWVRDSSYNEQFF
TGCAGCGTTGAAGATTGGGTTAGGGACAGCTCCTACAATGAGCAGTTCTTC
>TRBJ2-5|.|.|TRBV12-3/TRBV12-4
CASQEIETQYF
TGTGCCAGCCAAGAGATAGAGACCCAGTACTTC
>TRBJ2-5|.|few|TRBV12-3/TRBV12-4
CASSMTPLETQYF
TGTGCCAGCAGCATGACACCCTTGGAGACCCAGTACTTC
>TRBJ2-3|.|.|TRBV6-1
CASLRGEARTDTQYF
TGTGCCAGCCTGAGGGGGGAAGCCCGCACAGATACGCAGTATTTT
>TRBJ2-3|.|.|TRBV29-1
CTGGQGTDTQYF
TGCACCGGGGGTCAGGGAACAGATACGCAGTATTTT
>TRBJ2-6|TRBD2|.|TRBV27
CASSMGLAGLFGANVLTF
TGTGCCAGCAGCATGGGACTAGCGGGACTTTTCGGGGCCAACGTCCTGACTTTC
>TRBJ2-1|.|few|TRBV5-1
CASSFIGQTFNEQFF
TGCGCCAGCAGCTTTATCGGACAGACCTTCAATGAGCAGTTCTTC
>TRBJ1-2|TRBD1|.|TRBV9
CASSATGFYGYTF
TGTGCCAGCAGCGCGACAGGGTTTTATGGCTACACCTTC
>TRBJ2-3|.|many|TRBV29-1
CSVRSGARTDTQYF
TGCAGCGTTCGATCAGGGGCGAGGACAGATACGCAGTATTTT
>TRBJ2-1|TRBD2|.|TRBV6-1
CASSGLAAPLNEQFF
TGTGCCAGCAGCGGACTAGCCGCCCCCCTCAATGAGCAGTTCTTC
>TRBJ1-2|.|.|TRBV27
CASSSTLGGYTF
TGTGCCAGCAGTTCCACCCTAGGGGGCTACACCTTC
>TRBJ1-5|TRBD1|.|TRBV3-1
CASSHTGANQPQHF
TGTGCCAGCAGCCACACAGGGGCCAATCAGCCCCAGCATTTT
>TRBJ2-3|.|.|TRBV11-2
CASSLSGAGDTQYF
TGTGCCAGCAGCCTGTCCGGGGCAGGAGATACGCAGTATTTT
>TRBJ2-5|TRBD2|.|TRBV4-2
CASSQDSTSGRTETQYF
TGTGCCAGCAGCCAAGATTCGACTAGCGGGAGGACGGAGACCCAGTACTTC
>TRBJ1-5|.|.|TRBV25-1
CASSDLYGYQPQHF
TGTGCCAGCAGTGATTTGTATGGTTATCAGCCCCAGCATTTT
>TRBJ1-2|.|.|TRBV7-6
CASSLGAGYGYTF
TGTGCCAGCAGCTTAGGTGCAGGCTATGGCTACACCTTC
>TRBJ1-1|.|.|TRBV20-1
CSARGFGISRGTEAFF
TGCAGTGCTAGGGGGTTTGGGATCTCGCGAGGGACTGAAGCTTTCTTT
>TRBJ2-1|.|.|TRBV20-1
CSANKMRGSSYNEQFF
TGCAGTGCTAATAAGATGCGGGGAAGCTCCTACAATGAGCAGTTCTTC
>TRBJ2-1|.|few|TRBV7-2
CASSFRKSSYNEQFF
TGTGCCAGCAGCTTTAGGAAGAGCTCCTACAATGAGCAGTTCTTC
>TRBJ2-1|.|few|TRBV19
CASSIGSADEQFF
TGTGCCAGTAGTATAGGTTCGGCGGATGAGCAGTTCTTC
>TRBJ1-1|.|.|TRBV6-1
CASSEVSNTEAFF
TGTGCCAGCAGTGAGGTCAGTAACACTGAAGCTTTCTTT
>TRBJ2-7|.|.|TRBV6-2/TRBV6-3
CASKNGQGGYEQYF
TGTGCCAGCAAAAACGGACAGGGAGGGTACGAGCAGTACTTC
>TRBJ1-5|.|.|TRBV2
CASSRDSGQPQHF
TGTGCCAGCAGTCGGGATTCAGGGCAGCCCCAGCATTTT